Each of the 30 T cell receptor beta chains below was sequenced from the same sample in a study of T-cell reconstitution after alpha-beta-depleted transplantation in children. TCRbeta library construction was performed incorporating unique molecular identifiers. TCRdb itself ran the PCR reads through MiXCR, one entry per CDR3 protein. Of about 980,000 distinct CDR3 sequences listed, roughly 29% are singletons. The sample here was PBMCs, mostly from graft donor cells, taken 360 days after TCRalphabeta/CD19-depleted stem cell transplant. Receptors were obtained from a boy under two years old who had a stem cell transplant for SCID, so the T cells may come from the graft donor.

This clonotype showed up just a few times. V is TRBV20-1 and J is TRBJ2-1; 9 bases line up with TRBD1. This CDR3 has 18 amino acids. Trimming cost V 1 base and J 0 bases; bases outside gene matches: 10. Germline CDR1 reads DFQATT; CDR2 reads SNEGSKA (reference sequence). The CDR3: CSARGGTGPTISYNEQFF. CDR3 DNA: TGCAGTGCTAGAGGGGGGACAGGGCCAACTATCTCCTACAATGAGCAGTTCTTC.

The V and J genes are TRBV4-3 and TRBJ2-7, with D perhaps matching TRBD1 or TRBD2 (5 bases each). CDR1 is LGHNA and CDR2 is YSLEER in the germline V gene. This CDR3 comprises 14 residues. Between the trimmed V and J ends, which lost 4 bases and 2 bases, there was a span of 12 bases. CDR3: CASSLWDDTYEQYF. The CDR3 DNA sequence: TGCGCCAGCAGCCTGTGGGACGACACCTACGAGCAGTACTTC.

This clonotype was seen a few times. This chain joins TRBV10-1 and TRBJ2-1, with 9 bases aligning to TRBD1. The CDR3 contains 17 residues. After removal of 4 bases from V and 1 base from J, the junction contained 8 bases not matched to a gene. Germline values: CDR1 WNHNN, CDR2 SYGVQD (reference sequence). The CDR3 spells CASSAGQGEGSYNEQFF. The CDR3 nucleotides are TGCGCCAGCAGTGCGGGACAGGGTGAGGGGTCCTACAATGAGCAGTTCTTC.

The chain carries TRBV15 and TRBJ2-1; 7 bases align to TRBD2. This CDR3 spans 15 amino acids. The junction had 13 bases not matched to a gene; V was cut back by 5 bases and J by 9 bases. From germline, CDR1 is LNHNV and CDR2 YYDKDF (reference sequence). The CDR3, as DNA: TGTGCCACCAGCCGAAAAACAGGACTAGGCAGTGAGCAGTTCTTC. This codes for CATSRKTGLGSEQFF.

The CDR3 bases are TGTGCCAGCAGCTTAGTTCACCGGGGACTCACAGATACGCAGTATTTT. This translates into CASSLVHRGLTDTQYF. The chain has TRBV7-9 and TRBJ2-3, with TRBD2 as a possible D gene (6 bases). Germline lookup yields CDR1 SEHNR and CDR2 FQNEAQ (reference sequence). V shed 1 base and J shed 2 bases, with 13 bases lying between them. This CDR3 has 16 amino acids.

This rearrangement joins TRBV6-5 to TRBJ1-3; tentative D call: TRBD1 (5 bases). The CDR3 length is 15 residues. Per germline, CDR1 MNHEY and CDR2 SVGAGI. Trimming pared 0 bases from V and 2 bases from J, leaving 8 bases between. The CDR3 here is CASSYSAGAGNTIYF. The DNA for the CDR3 is TGTGCCAGCAGTTACTCGGCGGGGGCTGGAAACACCATATATTTT.

This clonotype was observed a handful of times. The gene calls are TRBV18 and TRBJ2-1, with no clear D. This CDR3 has 19 residues. V lost 0 bases and J 2 bases, leaving 20 bases between the germline ends. Germline V gene sequence: CDR1 KGHSH, CDR2 LQKENI. Here the CDR3 DNA reads TGTGCCAGCTCACCACCTCTTAATGATCGGCCGATCACCTACAATGAGCAGTTCTTC. Its protein product is CASSPPLNDRPITYNEQFF.

This rearrangement joins TRBV29-1 to TRBJ2-1, with 8 nucleotides matching TRBD1. CDR3 size: 16 residues. V was clipped by 2 bases and J by 4 bases; unmatched bases: 10. Germline lookup yields CDR1 SQVTM and CDR2 ANQGSEA. CDR3 sequence (DNA): TGCAGCGTTGAACCCAGGGGGCGCCTTTCGTACAATGAGCAGTTCTTC. Its protein is CSVEPRGRLSYNEQFF.

Worth noting for this clonotype: Sequence at one end of the junction differs from germline and may be a read error. The J gene is TRBJ2-1, the V gene TRBV5-1; tentatively, D is TRBD2 (6 bases). This CDR3 has 15 amino acids. Germline assignment: CDR1 SGHRS and CDR2 YFSETQ. The CDR3 here is CASRLGTLASDEQFF. Here the CDR3 DNA reads TGCGCCAGCAGGTTGGGGACTCTAGCGAGCGATGAGCAGTTCTTC.

The chain is built from TRBV7-8 and TRBJ2-5; D uncertain. The CDR3 totals 13 residues. The V and J ends lost 5 bases and 0 bases respectively, with 7 bases between them. CDR1 SGHVS and CDR2 FQNEAQ come from the germline V gene. The CDR3 DNA is TGTGCCAGCAGCACTCGGAACCAAGAGACCCAGTACTTC. Protein sequence: CASSTRNQETQYF.

This chain links TRBV28 with TRBJ1-4; D is possibly TRBD1 (5 bases). The germline V gene has CDR1 MDHEN and CDR2 SYDVKM. V was clipped by 5 bases and J by 7 bases, with 23 bases between them. The CDR3 spans 17 residues. Here the CDR3 reads CASSTPVLGVNGEKLFF. In DNA, the CDR3 is TGTGCCAGCAGTACGCCGGTGTTGGGGGTTAACGGTGAAAAACTGTTTTTT.

The rearrangement links TRBV27 to TRBJ2-7; 11 positions match TRBD1. The ends lost 8 bases at V and 6 bases at J; junction bases unmatched: 6. Germline-derived CDR1 and CDR2 are MNHEY and SMNVEV (reference sequence). CDR3 length: 13 residues. The CDR3 DNA sequence: TGTGCCAGCGGGAAGGACAGGGGGCGCGAGCAGTACTTC. This codes for CASGKDRGREQYF.

The table lists this clonotype with a few counts. The CDR3 spells CASKWTGINTEAFF. The CDR3 DNA reads TGTGCCAGCAAATGGACAGGGATTAACACTGAAGCTTTCTTT. The rearrangement uses TRBV7-2 and TRBJ1-1, with 8 bases matching TRBD1. With 7 bases clipped from V and 2 bases from J, the junction kept 6 bases outside the gene matches. The CDR3 totals 14 residues. Germline-derived CDR1 and CDR2 are SGHTA and FQGNSA.

This clonotype was seen a handful of times. V and J are TRBV25-1 and TRBJ2-5; possibly TRBD1 or TRBD2 for D (5 bases each). There are 14 residues in the CDR3. Germline V lookup: CDR1 MGHDK, CDR2 SYGVNS. The ends were cut back, 3 bases at V and 7 bases at J, with 15 bases in the middle. The CDR3 spells CASSERSTGGTQYF. The CDR3 DNA follows: TGTGCCAGCAGTGAGAGGTCGACTGGGGGGACCCAGTACTTC.

This clonotype was observed a few times. The chain couples TRBV7-2 to TRBJ2-5, with TRBD2 matching 7 bases. Germline values: CDR1 SGHTA, CDR2 FQGNSA. The CDR3 spans 14 residues. Trimming cost V 1 base and J 3 bases; bases outside gene matches: 2. The CDR3 is CASSLDGGKETQYF. The CDR3 region has the DNA TGTGCCAGCAGCTTAGACGGGGGGAAAGAGACCCAGTACTTC.

This sequence joins TRBV5-5 and TRBJ1-2, with a possible D match to TRBD1 (5 bases). Per the germline V gene, CDR1 is SGHKS and CDR2 is YYEKEE (reference sequence). The CDR3 runs 15 residues. Deletions cut 1 base from V and 6 bases from J, with 16 bases between. The CDR3 here is CASSLPGRYLDGYTF. CDR3 bases: TGTGCCAGCAGCTTGCCGGGACGGTATTTGGATGGCTACACCTTC.

This clonotype was detected once. V and J are TRBV25-1 and TRBJ2-4; D gene uncertain. V was cut by 6 bases and J by 7 bases, with 10 bases left in between. The CDR3 length is 12 residues. In germline, CDR1 is MGHDK, CDR2 SYGVNS. Written as DNA, the CDR3 is TGTGCCAGCAGGGCAGCGTGGAACATTCAGTACTTC. It yields the protein CASRAAWNIQYF. The entire variable domain, with the rest obtained from reference TRBV25-1 and TRBJ2-4, is as follows: EADIYQTPRYLVIGTGKKITLECSQTMGHDKMYWYQQDPGMELHLIHYSYGVNSTEKGDLSSESTVSRIRTEHFPLTLESARPSHTSQYLCASRAAWNIQYFGAGTRLSVL.

This clonotype was found a few times. The chain carries TRBV20-1 and TRBJ2-6; no clear D. The CDR3 extends over 17 amino acids. Germline V gene lookup returns CDR1 DFQATT and CDR2 SNEGSKA (reference sequence). Trimming took off 3 bases at V and 1 base at J, with 16 bases between the two ends. The CDR3 sequence: CSARDVKKESGANVLTF. Written as DNA, the CDR3 is TGCAGTGCTAGGGACGTAAAAAAGGAATCTGGGGCCAACGTCCTGACTTTC.

The chain employs TRBV10-3 and TRBJ1-2, with a possible D match to TRBD1 (5 bases). CDR3 length: 14 residues. Trimming shortened V by 7 bases and J by 4 bases, and 16 bases separated the two germline ends. The germline V gene has CDR1 ENHRY and CDR2 SYGVKD. The CDR3 sequence: CAINSGWRGYGYTF. CDR3 nucleotides: TGTGCCATCAATAGCGGCTGGAGGGGCTATGGCTACACCTTC.

The V call is TRBV10-3, the J call TRBJ2-2; the match to TRBD1 covers 8 bases. The germline CDR1 and CDR2 sequences are ENHRY and SYGVKD. After removal of 3 bases from V and 5 bases from J, the junction contained 8 bases not matched to a gene. The CDR3 contains 16 residues. The CDR3 nucleotides read TGTGCCATCAGTGATCCCGGGACAGGACCGACCGGGGAGCTGTTTTTT. Translating gives CAISDPGTGPTGELFF.

The V and J genes are TRBV5-1 and TRBJ2-4, with 10 bases aligning to TRBD2. The V gene end was trimmed by 0 bases and the J gene end by 6 bases; junction bases not matched to a gene: 9. The CDR3 totals 17 residues. Per germline, CDR1 SGHRS and CDR2 YFSETQ. CDR3 nucleotide sequence: TGCGCCAGCAGCTTGGGTCTCCAGCGGGGGGGCTCAAACATTCAGTACTTC. Its translation: CASSLGLQRGGSNIQYF. Full variable domain (rest looked up from reference TRBV5-1 and TRBJ2-4): KAGVTQTPRYLIKTRGQQVTLSCSPISGHRSVSWYQQTPGQGLQFLFEYFSETQRNKGNFPGRFSGRQFSNSRSEMNVSTLELGDSALYLCASSLGLQRGGSNIQYFGAGTRLSVL.

Points on this clonotype: The junction does not match germline at one end; this may be a read error. The J gene is TRBJ2-1, the V gene TRBV20-1, with D tentatively TRBD2 (6 bases). CDR1 DFQATT and CDR2 SNEGSKA come from the germline V gene (reference sequence). This CDR3 contains 15 residues. The CDR3 loop is CSSREDPNPYNEQFF. DNA for the CDR3: TGCAGTTCTAGGGAGGATCCCAACCCATACAATGAGCAGTTCTTC.

This clonotype was found a few times. The V gene is TRBV28, the J gene TRBJ1-5; TRBD1 aligns across 8 bases. V shed 7 bases, J shed 5 bases, and the junction held 10 bases outside the gene matches. Germline CDR1 and CDR2: MDHEN and SYDVKM. This CDR3 has 15 amino acids. CDR3 nucleotides: TGTGCCAGCACCTTGGGGGACAGGTTGTATCAGCCCCAGCATTTT. It translates to CASTLGDRLYQPQHF.

This clonotype was seen many times. The V call is TRBV6-2 or TRBV6-3, the J call TRBJ2-3; a possible D gene is TRBD1 (6 bases). The ends were cut back, 5 bases at V and 2 bases at J, with 14 bases in the middle. This CDR3 comprises 15 residues. CDR1 MNHEY and CDR2 SVGEGT come from the germline V gene. CDR3 sequence (DNA): TGTGCCAGCAGTCAACCGGGACACCACACAGATACGCAGTATTTT. Encoded protein: CASSQPGHHTDTQYF.

This clonotype was counted a few times. One end of the junction varies from germline; a read error may be responsible. The chain uses TRBV12-3 or TRBV12-4 and TRBJ2-7, with 12 positions matching TRBD2. The CDR3 totals 15 residues. The CDR3 loop reads CASSLAGGPGYEQYF. As DNA, the CDR3 is TGTGCCAGCAGTCTAGCGGGGGGGCCGGGGTACGAGCAGTACTTC.

The genes are TRBV5-1 and TRBJ2-3, with a tentative D call TRBD2 (5 bases). V was pared by 4 bases and J by 3 bases, with 12 bases between. Germline CDR1 reads SGHRS; CDR2 reads YFSETQ. The CDR3 spans 14 residues. For the CDR3, the DNA is TGCGCCAGCAGCCCGGGATTTAAAACAGATACGCAGTATTTT. Its protein product is CASSPGFKTDTQYF.

This clonotype was observed a few times. The rearrangement joins TRBV9 to TRBJ2-1, with TRBD2 identical over 7 bases. The V and J ends lost 3 bases and 8 bases, in that order; junction bases with no gene match: 17. This CDR3 spans 17 amino acids. Germline V lookup: CDR1 SGDLS, CDR2 YYNGEE. For the CDR3, the DNA is TGTGCCAGCAGCGAGGGACGAGGGACTACCGGTTTCTATGAGCAGTTCTTC. It codes for CASSEGRGTTGFYEQFF.

This clonotype occurred a few times. The chain employs TRBV4-1 and TRBJ2-3; 7 bases align to TRBD2. Trimming removed 3 bases from V and 2 bases from J; junction bases left unmatched: 11. The CDR3 consists of 17 residues. Germline V gene data show CDR1 as MGHRA and CDR2 as YSYEKL. CDR3 region: CASSHAVGLQSTDTQYF. The CDR3 DNA reads TGCGCCAGCAGCCACGCCGTGGGACTACAATCCACAGATACGCAGTATTTT.

The chain is built from TRBV12-3 or TRBV12-4 and TRBJ2-5; 7 positions agree with TRBD2. J was trimmed by 0 bases and V by 2 bases; bases with no gene match: 6. The length of the CDR3 is 16 residues. CDR3 nucleotide sequence: TGTGCCAGCAGTTTACTTGCGGGGGAGTACCAAGAGACCCAGTACTTC. The encoded protein is CASSLLAGEYQETQYF.

The rearrangement joins TRBV4-1 to TRBJ2-3; no reliable D call. Deletions cut 4 bases from V and 10 bases from J, with 18 bases between. This CDR3 comprises 14 residues. The germline V gene has CDR1 MGHRA and CDR2 YSYEKL. CDR3 in amino acids: CASSLKGAPTAQYF. The CDR3 bases are TGCGCCAGCAGCCTTAAGGGCGCCCCTACTGCGCAGTATTTT.